The clone carrying this T cell receptor beta chain was counted a single time. Its antigen is not identified. Germline V gene lookup returns CDR1 MDHEN and CDR2 SYDVKM. The CDR3 totals 11 residues. Trimming removed 5 bases from V and 4 bases from J, with 6 bases in between. The sample comes from a study of blood T cells in healthy people across ages. Overall study results and limits: In the absence of known donor CMV status, changes in expanded clonotypes were possibly confounded. Per million T cells, the diversity of TCR beta decreased roughly linearly as age advanced.

A J-beta primer mix and a sample-barcoded 5' primer were used in a second PCR of about 6 to 12 cycles. Every sample gave at least 2.5 million paired-end reads containing CDR3. In TCRdb, the 5' RACE reads were re-called with MiXCR into one record per CDR3 protein. The repertoire consists of about 780,000 distinct CDR3 sequences, with about 47% occurring once and the leading ten covering 15% to 20%. The sequence was obtained from a man at least 80 years old in good health. The genes are TRBV28 and TRBJ2-7, with unresolved D. The sample comprised blood. The CDR3: CASSIRYEQYF. DNA for the CDR3: TGTGCCAGCAGTATCCGATACGAGCAGTACTTC.